Sequencing of this T cell receptor beta chain was carried out in a study of T cells in localized non-small cell lung cancer. Findings and caveats of the study: Heterogeneity remains possible because sequencing was limited to only one tumor region.

A note on this clone: Its antigen is not identified.

V dropped 7 bases and J dropped 7 bases, with 10 bases sitting between them. CDR1 and CDR2 from the germline V gene are MGHDK and SYGVNS. CDR3 length: 11 residues. Using immunoSEQ multiplex PCR, the repertoire was profiled, and TCRdb retains in-frame clones only, with some absent. The data contain approximately 80,000 clones, 80% of them singletons. This specimen was peripheral blood, taken before any cancer treatment. The TCR originated in a female donor older than 55 with stage I lung adenocarcinoma. The genes are TRBV25-1 and TRBJ1-1; D is unclear. The CDR3 nucleotides read TGTGCCAGCACCAACTTTCTTGAAGCTTTCTTT. This codes for CASTNFLEAFF.